These T cell receptor beta chains were read from a single sample in a study of cytomegalovirus exposure and HLA in healthy donors. Assay: immunoSEQ multiplex PCR; the TCRdb copy retains only in-frame clones and omits some. The sample consists of 80,000 or so clones, roughly 69% of them appearing once. The source material was PBMCs. The origin of the receptors is a woman aged 45-60 years in good health and CMV-seropositive. Both conserved end residues are part of each CDR3. Each record gives: J gene, clone size, D gene, V gene, CDR3 DNA, CDR3 protein. D genes are given only for firm matches. Only part of the rows carry a size: once, few, many, or a class if the clone is expanded.

>TRBJ2-2|NA|NA|TRBV9
TGTGCCAGCAGCGTAGCTAAGGAAGGGGGTAACACCGGGGAGCTGTTTTTT
CASSVAKEGGNTGELFF
>TRBJ2-6|NA|NA|TRBV27
TGTGCCAGCAGTCCGCTAATTACAGGGTTGTACTCCGGGGCCAACGTCCTGACTTTC
CASSPLITGLYSGANVLTF
>TRBJ2-5|NA|TRBD2|TRBV5-1
TGCGCCAGCAGCGTCGGGACTAGCGAAGAGACCCAGTACTTC
CASSVGTSEETQYF
>TRBJ2-4|NA|TRBD1|TRBV18
TGTGCCAGCTCAACACAGGGGGAAGGGATAGCCAAAAACATTCAGTACTTC
CASSTQGEGIAKNIQYF
>TRBJ1-1|NA|NA|TRBV6-1
TGTGCCAGCAGCGCAATGGACAGGAACACTGAAGCTTTCTTT
CASSAMDRNTEAFF
>TRBJ1-1|NA|NA|TRBV10-2
TGCGCCAGCAGTTGGAGTTTGGGGAACACTGAAGCTTTCTTT
CASSWSLGNTEAFF
>TRBJ2-1|NA|NA|TRBV6-5
TGTGCCAGCAGAATTAACGGGGGTAGCTACAATGAGCAGTTCTTC
CASRINGGSYNEQFF
>TRBJ1-5|few|NA|TRBV30
TGTGCCTGGAGTGGGCACAGCCTCAATCAGCCCCAGCATTTT
CAWSGHSLNQPQHF
>TRBJ1-1|NA|NA|TRBV19
TGTGCCAGTAGTTCACAGGGTAACACTGAAGCTTTCTTT
CASSSQGNTEAFF
>TRBJ2-2|NA|NA|TRBV7-3
TGTGCCAGCAGCTTAGGGCTAGCGCGGGCCCCCGGGGAGCTGTTTTTT
CASSLGLARAPGELFF
>TRBJ2-5|NA|TRBD2|TRBV7-7
TGTGCCAGCAGCTCGTATAGCGGGGGTGGGGAGACCCAGTACTTC
CASSSYSGGGETQYF
>TRBJ2-3|NA|NA|TRBV5-1
TGCGCCAGCAGCTTGGGCGGAGGGGTAGGAGATACGCAGTATTTT
CASSLGGGVGDTQYF
>TRBJ1-6|NA|TRBD1|TRBV5-6
TGTGCCAGTAAGACAGGGGGAGATTCACCCCTCCACTTT
CASKTGGDSPLHF
>TRBJ1-6|NA|NA|TRBV7-9
TGTGCCAGCAGCCCGGGGGGCTCACCCCTCCACTTT
CASSPGGSPLHF
>TRBJ1-1|few|NA|TRBV7-9
TGTGCCAGCAGCATAGAAGGACAGACCACTGAAGCTTTCTTT
CASSIEGQTTEAFF
>TRBJ1-1|NA|NA|TRBV9
TGTGCCAGCAGCGTATTATCTTCGAACACTGAAGCTTTCTTT
CASSVLSSNTEAFF
>TRBJ2-7|NA|TRBD1|TRBV5-6
TGTGCCAGCAGCTTCGGGACAGCTTTTACCTACGAGCAGTACTTC
CASSFGTAFTYEQYF
>TRBJ1-1|NA|NA|TRBV29-1
TGCAGCGTTGACCGCTCGGGGAACACTGAAGCTTTCTTT
CSVDRSGNTEAFF
>TRBJ1-1|NA|NA|TRBV7-9
TGTTCCAGCAGCTTAGATCAGGGCTCCCCTGAAGCTTTCTTT
CSSSLDQGSPEAFF
>TRBJ1-1|NA|NA|TRBV7-6
TGTGCCAGCAGCACACAGGGAGATAGTGAAGCTTTCTTT
CASSTQGDSEAFF
>TRBJ2-5|NA|NA|TRBV6-5
TGTGCCAGCAGTTACCGGACTGGGACCCAGTACTTC
CASSYRTGTQYF